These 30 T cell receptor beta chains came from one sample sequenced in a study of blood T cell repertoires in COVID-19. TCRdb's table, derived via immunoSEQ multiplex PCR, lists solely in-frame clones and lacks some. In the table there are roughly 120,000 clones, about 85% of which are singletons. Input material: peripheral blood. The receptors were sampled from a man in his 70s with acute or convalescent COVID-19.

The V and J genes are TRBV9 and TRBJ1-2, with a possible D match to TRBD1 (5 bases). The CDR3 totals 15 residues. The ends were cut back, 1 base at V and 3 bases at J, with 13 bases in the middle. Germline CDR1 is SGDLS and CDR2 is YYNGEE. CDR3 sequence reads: CASSVRDRLYYGYTF. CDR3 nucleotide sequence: TGTGCCAGCAGCGTACGAGACAGACTTTACTATGGCTACACCTTC. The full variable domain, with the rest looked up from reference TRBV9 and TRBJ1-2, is DSGVTQTPKHLITATGQRVTLRCSPRSGDLSVYWYQQSLDQGLQFLIQYYNGEERAKGNILERFSAQQFPDLHSELNLSSLELGDSALYFCASSVRDRLYYGYTFGSGTRLTVV.

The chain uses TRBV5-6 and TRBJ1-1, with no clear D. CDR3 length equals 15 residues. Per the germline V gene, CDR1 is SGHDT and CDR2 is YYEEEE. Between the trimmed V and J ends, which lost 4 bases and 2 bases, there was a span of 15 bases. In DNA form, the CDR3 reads TGTGCCAGCAGCCGGGTGGAGCACCTAAACACTGAAGCTTTCTTT. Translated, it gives CASSRVEHLNTEAFF.

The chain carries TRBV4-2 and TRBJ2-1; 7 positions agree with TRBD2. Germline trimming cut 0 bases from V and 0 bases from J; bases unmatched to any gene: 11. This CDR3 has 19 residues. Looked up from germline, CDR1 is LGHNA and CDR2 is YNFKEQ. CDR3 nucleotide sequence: TGTGCCAGCAGCCAAGAAGGAGCGGGGTATACGAGCTCCTACAATGAGCAGTTCTTC. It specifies CASSQEGAGYTSSYNEQFF.

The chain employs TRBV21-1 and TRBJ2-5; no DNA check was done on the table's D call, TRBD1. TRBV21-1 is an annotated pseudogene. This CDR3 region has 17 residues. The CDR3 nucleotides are TGTGCCAGCAGCAAAATTCGGCAGGGACAGGGAGTTGAGACCCAGTACTTC. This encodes CASSKIRQGQGVETQYF.

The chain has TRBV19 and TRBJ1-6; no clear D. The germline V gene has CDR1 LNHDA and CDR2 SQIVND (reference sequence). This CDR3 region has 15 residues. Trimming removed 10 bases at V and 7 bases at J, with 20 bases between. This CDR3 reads CATSLGLTGNSPLHF. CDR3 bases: TGTGCCACATCCCTGGGCCTAACGGGAAATTCACCCCTCCACTTT. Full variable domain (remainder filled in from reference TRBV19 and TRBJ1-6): DGGITQSPKYLFRKEGQNVTLSCEQNLNHDAMYWYRQDPGQGLRLIYYSQIVNDFQKGDIAEGYSVSREKKESFPLTVTSAQKNPTAFYLCATSLGLTGNSPLHFGNGTRLTVT.

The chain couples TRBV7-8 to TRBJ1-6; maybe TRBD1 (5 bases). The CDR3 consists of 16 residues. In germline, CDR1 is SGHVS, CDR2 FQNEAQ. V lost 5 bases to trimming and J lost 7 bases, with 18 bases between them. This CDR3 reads CASSRDWAGPNSPLHF. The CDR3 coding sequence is TGTGCCAGCAGCCGAGACTGGGCAGGGCCAAATTCACCCCTCCACTTT. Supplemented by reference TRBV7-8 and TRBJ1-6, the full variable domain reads GAGVSQSPRYKVAKRGQDVALRCDPISGHVSLFWYQQALGQGPEFLTYFQNEAQLDKSGLPSDRFFAERPEGSVSTLKIQRTQQEDSAVYLCASSRDWAGPNSPLHFGNGTRLTVT.

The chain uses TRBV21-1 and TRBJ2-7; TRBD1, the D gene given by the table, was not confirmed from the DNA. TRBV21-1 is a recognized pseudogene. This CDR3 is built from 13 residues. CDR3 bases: TGTGCCAGCAGCGAAAAAACAGGGGACGAGCAGTACTTC. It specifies CASSEKTGDEQYF.

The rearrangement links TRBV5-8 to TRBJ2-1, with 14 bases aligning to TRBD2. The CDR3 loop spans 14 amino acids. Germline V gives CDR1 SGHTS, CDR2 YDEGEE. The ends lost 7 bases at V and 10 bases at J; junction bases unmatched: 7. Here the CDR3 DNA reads TGTGCCAGCTCGACTAGCGGGGGGGTCAAGGAGCAGTTCTTC. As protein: CASSTSGGVKEQFF.

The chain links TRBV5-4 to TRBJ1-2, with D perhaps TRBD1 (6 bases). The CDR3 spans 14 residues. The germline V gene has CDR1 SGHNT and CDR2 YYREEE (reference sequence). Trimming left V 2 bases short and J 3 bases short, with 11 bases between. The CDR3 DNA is TGTGCCAGCAGCTTACAGGGAGGGTACTATGGCTACACCTTC. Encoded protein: CASSLQGGYYGYTF.

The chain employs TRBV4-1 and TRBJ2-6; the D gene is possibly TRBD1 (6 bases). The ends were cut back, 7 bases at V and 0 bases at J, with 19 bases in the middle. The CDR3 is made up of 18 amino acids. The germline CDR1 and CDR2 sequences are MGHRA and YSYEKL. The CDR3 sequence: CASTIRTAGFSGANVLTF. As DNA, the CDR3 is TGCGCCAGCACGATCCGGACAGCAGGCTTCTCTGGGGCCAACGTCCTGACTTTC.

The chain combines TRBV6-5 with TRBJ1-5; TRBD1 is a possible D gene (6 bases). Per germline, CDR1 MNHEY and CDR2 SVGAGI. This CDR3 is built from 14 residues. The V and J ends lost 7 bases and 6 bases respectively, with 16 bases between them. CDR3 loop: CASTKDSPSQPQHF. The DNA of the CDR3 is TGTGCCAGCACTAAGGACAGTCCAAGTCAGCCCCAGCATTTT.

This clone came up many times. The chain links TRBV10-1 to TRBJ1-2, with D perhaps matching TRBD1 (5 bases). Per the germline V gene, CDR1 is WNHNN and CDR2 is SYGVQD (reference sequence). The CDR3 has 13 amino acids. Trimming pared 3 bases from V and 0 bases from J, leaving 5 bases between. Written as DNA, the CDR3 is TGCGCCAGCAGTGAAGGGGCTAACTATGGCTACACCTTC. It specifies CASSEGANYGYTF.

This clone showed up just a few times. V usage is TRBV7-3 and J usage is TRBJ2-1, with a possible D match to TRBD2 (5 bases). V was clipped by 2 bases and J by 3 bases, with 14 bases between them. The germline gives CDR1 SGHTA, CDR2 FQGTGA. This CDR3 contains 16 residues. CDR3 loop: CASSLSAREDYNEQFF. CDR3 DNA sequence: TGTGCCAGCAGCTTATCGGCCCGGGAAGACTACAATGAGCAGTTCTTC.

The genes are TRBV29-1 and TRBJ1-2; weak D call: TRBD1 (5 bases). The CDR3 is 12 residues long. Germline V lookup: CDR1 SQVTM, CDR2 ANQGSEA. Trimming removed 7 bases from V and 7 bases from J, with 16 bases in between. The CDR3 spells CSAQAGRSGYTF. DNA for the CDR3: TGCAGCGCCCAGGCAGGGCGGTCTGGCTACACCTTC.

The CDR3 loop is CASSFRRGGAVNEKLFF. CDR3 DNA: TGTGCCAGCAGCTTTCGACGCGGTGGGGCAGTTAATGAAAAACTGTTTTTT. The chain uses TRBV5-8 and TRBJ1-4, with D maybe TRBD1 (5 bases). Per the germline V gene, CDR1 is SGHTS and CDR2 is YDEGEE. CDR3 length equals 17 residues. The V and J ends lost 2 bases and 4 bases respectively, with 18 bases between them.

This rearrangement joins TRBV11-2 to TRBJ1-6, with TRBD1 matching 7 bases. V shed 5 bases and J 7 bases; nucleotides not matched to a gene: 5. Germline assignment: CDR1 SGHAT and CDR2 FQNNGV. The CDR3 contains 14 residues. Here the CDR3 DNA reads TGTGCCAGCAGCCCGGACAGGTTCAATTCACCCCTCCACTTT. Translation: CASSPDRFNSPLHF.

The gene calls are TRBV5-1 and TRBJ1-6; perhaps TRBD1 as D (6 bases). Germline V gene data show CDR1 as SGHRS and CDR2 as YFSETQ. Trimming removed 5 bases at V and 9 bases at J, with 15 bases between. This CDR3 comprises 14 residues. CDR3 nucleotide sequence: TGCGCCAGCAGTTTACAGGGAAAAGGTTCACCCCTCCACTTT. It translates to CASSLQGKGSPLHF.

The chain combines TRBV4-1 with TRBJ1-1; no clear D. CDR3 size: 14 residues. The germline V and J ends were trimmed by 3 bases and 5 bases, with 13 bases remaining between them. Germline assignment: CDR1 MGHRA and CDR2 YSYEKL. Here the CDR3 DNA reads TGCGCCAGCAGCCAGACACGTGATGGGACTGAAGCTTTCTTT. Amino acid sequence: CASSQTRDGTEAFF.

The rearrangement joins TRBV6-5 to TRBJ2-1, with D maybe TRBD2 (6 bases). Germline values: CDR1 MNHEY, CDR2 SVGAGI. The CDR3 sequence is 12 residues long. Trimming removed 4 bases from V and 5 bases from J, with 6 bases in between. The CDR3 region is CASSWGDNEQFF. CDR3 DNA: TGTGCCAGCAGTTGGGGGGACAATGAGCAGTTCTTC.

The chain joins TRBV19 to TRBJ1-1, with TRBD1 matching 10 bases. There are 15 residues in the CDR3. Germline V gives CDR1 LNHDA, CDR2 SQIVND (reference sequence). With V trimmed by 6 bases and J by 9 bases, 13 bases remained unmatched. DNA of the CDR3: TGTGCCAGTAGCCCCGAGGGACAGGGGAGCCGTCAAGCTTTCTTT. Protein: CASSPEGQGSRQAFF.

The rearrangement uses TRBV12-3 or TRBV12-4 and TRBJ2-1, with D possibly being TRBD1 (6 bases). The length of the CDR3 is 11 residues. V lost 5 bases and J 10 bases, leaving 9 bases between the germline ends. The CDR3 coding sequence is TGTGCCAGCAGTGGTGACAGGGAGCAGTTCTTC. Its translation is CASSGDREQFF.

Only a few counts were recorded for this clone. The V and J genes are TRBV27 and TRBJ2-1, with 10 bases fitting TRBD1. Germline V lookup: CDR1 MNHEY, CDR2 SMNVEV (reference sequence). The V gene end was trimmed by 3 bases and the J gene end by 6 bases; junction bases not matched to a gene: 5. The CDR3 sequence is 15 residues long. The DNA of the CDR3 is TGTGCCAGCAGTTTTCGACAGGGGGCAATCAATGAGCAGTTCTTC. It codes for CASSFRQGAINEQFF.

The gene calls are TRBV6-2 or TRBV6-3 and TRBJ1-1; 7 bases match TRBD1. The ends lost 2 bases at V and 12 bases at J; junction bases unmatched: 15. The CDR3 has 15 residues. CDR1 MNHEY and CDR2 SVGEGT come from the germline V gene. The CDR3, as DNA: TGTGCCAGCAGTTACCCCCTGGACAGGCGTCTTAAACCTTTCTTT. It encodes CASSYPLDRRLKPFF.

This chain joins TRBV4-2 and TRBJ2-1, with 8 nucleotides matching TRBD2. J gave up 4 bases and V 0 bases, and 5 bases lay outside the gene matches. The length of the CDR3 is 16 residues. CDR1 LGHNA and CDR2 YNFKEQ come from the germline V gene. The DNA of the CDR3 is TGTGCCAGCAGCCAAGATGTTAGCGGGGCATACAATGAGCAGTTCTTC. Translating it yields CASSQDVSGAYNEQFF.

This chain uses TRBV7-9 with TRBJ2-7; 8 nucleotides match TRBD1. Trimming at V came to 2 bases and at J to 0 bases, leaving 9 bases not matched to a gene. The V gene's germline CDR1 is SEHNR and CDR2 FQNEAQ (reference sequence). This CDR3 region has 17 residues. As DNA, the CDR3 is TGTGCCAGCAGCTTAATAGGTCTCACAGGGGGCTCCTACGAGCAGTACTTC. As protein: CASSLIGLTGGSYEQYF.

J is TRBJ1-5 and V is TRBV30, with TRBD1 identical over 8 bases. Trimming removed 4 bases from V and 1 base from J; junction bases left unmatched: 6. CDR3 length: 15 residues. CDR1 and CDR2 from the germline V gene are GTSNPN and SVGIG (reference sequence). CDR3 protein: CAWTKGTGSNQPQHF. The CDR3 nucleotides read TGTGCCTGGACAAAAGGGACAGGCAGCAATCAGCCCCAGCATTTT.

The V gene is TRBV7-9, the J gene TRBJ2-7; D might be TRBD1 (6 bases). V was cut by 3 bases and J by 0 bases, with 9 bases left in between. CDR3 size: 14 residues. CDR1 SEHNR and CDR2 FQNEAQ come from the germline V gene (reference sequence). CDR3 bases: TGTGCCAGCAGCTTCCAGGGGAGCTCCTACGAGCAGTACTTC. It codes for CASSFQGSSYEQYF.

The CDR3, as DNA: TGTGCCAGCAGACCAGGACAGGGCTTTTCACCCCTCCACTTT. This translates into CASRPGQGFSPLHF. The rearrangement joins TRBV6-5 to TRBJ1-6; the match to TRBD1 covers 8 bases. Germline V gene lookup returns CDR1 MNHEY and CDR2 SVGAGI. The CDR3 sequence is 14 residues long. V was pared by 6 bases and J by 9 bases, with 7 bases of the junction left unmatched.

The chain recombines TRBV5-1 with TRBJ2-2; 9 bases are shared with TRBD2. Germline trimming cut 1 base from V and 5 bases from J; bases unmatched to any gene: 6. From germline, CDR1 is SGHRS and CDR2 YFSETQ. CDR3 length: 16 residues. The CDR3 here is CASSLQASGVTGELFF. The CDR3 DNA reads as TGCGCCAGCAGCTTGCAAGCTAGCGGGGTTACCGGGGAGCTGTTTTTT.

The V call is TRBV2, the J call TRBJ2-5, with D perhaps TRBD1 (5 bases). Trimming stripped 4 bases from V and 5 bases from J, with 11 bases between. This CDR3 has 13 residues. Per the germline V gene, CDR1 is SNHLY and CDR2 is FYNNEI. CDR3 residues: CASSGTNGETQYF. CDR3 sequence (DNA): TGTGCCAGCAGTGGGACAAACGGGGAGACCCAGTACTTC.